Sequencing of this T cell receptor beta chain was carried out in a study of shared clonotypes between healthy human individuals. A note on this clone: Its target is not known.

In the naive CD8 group, cells lacked CD45RO and were positively selected for CCR7, so terminally differentiated effector memory CD45RA+ cells were left out. The assay used deep level. Clones were read by immunoSEQ multiplex PCR, and TCRdb kept only the in-frame ones, dropping some. The table records about 1.9 million clones, roughly 95% of them present only once. Overall study results and limits: It was anticipated that sequencing depth would influence how many clonotypes donors shared. Non-shared clonotypes showed lower generation probabilities than clonotypes common to all four donors. What naive subsets generally showed was a larger estimated richness than memory subsets showed.

This CDR3 is built from 12 residues. In germline, CDR1 is SGHKS, CDR2 YYEKEE (reference sequence). V lost 5 bases to trimming and J lost 6 bases, with 11 bases between them. This chain joins TRBV5-5 and TRBJ1-2; D remains unclear. Sequences were obtained from naive CD8+ T cells from PBMCs. This TCR was recovered from a man younger than 35 in good health. Some clones in this sample may be carry-over from other donors' samples. CDR3 loop: CASRPKLDGYTF. CDR3 nucleotides: TGTGCCAGCAGGCCGAAGTTGGATGGCTACACCTTC. The full variable domain, its missing parts supplied by reference TRBV5-5 and TRBJ1-2, is DAGVTQSPTHLIKTRGQQVTLRCSPISGHKSVSWYQQVLGQGPQFIFQYYEKEERGRGNFPDRFSARQFPNYSSELNVNALLLGDSALYLCASRPKLDGYTFGSGTRLTVV.